Listed below are T cell receptor beta chains from one sample, sequenced in a study of CD8+ T cells in alopecia areata. The protocol was immunoSEQ multiplex PCR, while the TCRdb copy is restricted to in-frame clones and leaves out a portion. The sample lists 90,000 to 150,000 clones; roughly 63% were seen once. This sample comprised CD8+ T cells sorted from blood, obtained at week 4, from a patient treated with tofacitinib. The origin of the receptors is a human donor with alopecia areata. Both conserved end residues are part of each CDR3. Fields, in order: D gene, V gene, J gene, clone size, CDR3 protein, CDR3 DNA. D genes are given only for firm matches. The listing skips clone size in some rows; elsewhere it reads once, few, many or a size class.

D: -
V: TRBV30
J: TRBJ2-6
size: few
CDR3: CAWSEGTGANVLTF
DNA: TGTGCCTGGAGTGAAGGGACAGGGGCCAACGTCCTGACTTTC

D: TRBD2
V: TRBV4-3
J: TRBJ2-2
size: -
CDR3: CASSQDFSGGGAGELFF
DNA: TGCGCCAGCAGCCAAGATTTTAGCGGGGGCGGGGCCGGGGAGCTGTTTTTT

D: -
V: TRBV5-6
J: TRBJ2-7
size: -
CDR3: CASSLIRGRYEQYF
DNA: TGTGCCAGCAGCTTGATCCGGGGGAGGTACGAGCAGTACTTC

D: TRBD2
V: TRBV7-9
J: TRBJ2-7
size: -
CDR3: CASGTSGEVYEQYF
DNA: TGTGCCAGCGGGACTAGCGGGGAGGTCTACGAGCAGTACTTC

D: TRBD2
V: TRBV29-1
J: TRBJ2-3
size: -
CDR3: CSASGGFGTDTQYF
DNA: TGCAGCGCCTCCGGGGGGTTTGGCACAGATACGCAGTATTTT

D: -
V: TRBV7-2
J: TRBJ2-1
size: -
CDR3: CASSLGGHLEQFF
DNA: TGTGCCAGCAGCTTAGGGGGACACCTGGAGCAGTTCTTC

D: -
V: TRBV27
J: TRBJ1-1
size: -
CDR3: CASSLSYGGRGTEAFF
DNA: TGTGCCAGCAGTTTATCGTACGGGGGTAGGGGCACTGAAGCTTTCTTT

D: -
V: TRBV5-1
J: TRBJ2-5
size: -
CDR3: CASSLVQETQYF
DNA: TGCGCCAGCAGCTTGGTCCAAGAGACCCAGTACTTC

D: -
V: TRBV5-1
J: TRBJ2-3
size: -
CDR3: CASSLEASLVTDTQYF
DNA: TGCGCCAGCAGCTTGGAAGCTAGCCTGGTGACAGATACGCAGTATTTT

D: -
V: TRBV27
J: TRBJ1-1
size: -
CDR3: CASKRGAEAFF
DNA: TGTGCCAGCAAGAGGGGGGCTGAAGCTTTCTTT

D: -
V: TRBV4-2
J: TRBJ1-2
size: few
CDR3: CASSQGGNYGYTF
DNA: TGTGCCAGCAGCCAGGGGGGGAACTATGGCTACACCTTC

D: TRBD2
V: TRBV9
J: TRBJ2-7
size: -
CDR3: CASSVTPLAGESYEQYF
DNA: TGTGCCAGCAGCGTAACCCCGCTAGCGGGGGAGTCCTACGAGCAGTACTTC

D: TRBD2
V: TRBV30
J: TRBJ2-5
size: -
CDR3: CAWIPGASGGGTQYF
DNA: TGTGCCTGGATCCCTGGGGCCAGCGGGGGGGGGACCCAGTACTTC

D: -
V: TRBV29-1
J: TRBJ1-2
size: few
CDR3: CSVDPQGIDYGYTF
DNA: TGCAGCGTTGACCCCCAGGGGATAGACTATGGCTACACCTTC

D: TRBD1
V: TRBV29-1
J: TRBJ1-2
size: -
CDR3: CSVVGTDYENYGYTF
DNA: TGCAGCGTTGTGGGGACAGATTATGAGAACTATGGCTACACCTTC

D: -
V: TRBV27
J: TRBJ2-7
size: -
CDR3: CASRGYEQYF
DNA: TGTGCCAGCAGAGGGTACGAGCAGTACTTC

D: TRBD1
V: TRBV29-1
J: TRBJ1-2
size: -
CDR3: CSVEQGNYGYTF
DNA: TGCAGCGTCGAACAGGGGAACTATGGCTACACCTTC

D: TRBD1
V: TRBV7-2
J: TRBJ2-7
size: few
CDR3: CASSWGQGYEQYF
DNA: TGTGCCAGCAGCTGGGGACAGGGCTACGAGCAGTACTTC

D: -
V: TRBV13
J: TRBJ1-4
size: -
CDR3: CASSRGGDEKLFF
DNA: TGTGCCAGCAGCCGCGGGGGGGATGAAAAACTGTTTTTT

D: TRBD1
V: TRBV2
J: TRBJ1-5
size: -
CDR3: CASILGQGNQPQHF
DNA: TGTGCCAGCATACTCGGACAGGGGAATCAGCCCCAGCATTTT

D: -
V: TRBV29-1
J: TRBJ1-1
size: few
CDR3: CSVVGGVGPLNTEAFF
DNA: TGCAGCGTTGTGGGAGGGGTAGGCCCCTTGAACACTGAAGCTTTCTTT

D: -
V: TRBV7-2
J: TRBJ2-3
size: -
CDR3: CASSLMDSTDTQYF
DNA: TGTGCCAGCAGCTTAATGGATAGCACAGATACGCAGTATTTT

D: -
V: TRBV30
J: TRBJ2-7
size: -
CDR3: CAWSVFSSYEQYF
DNA: TGTGCCTGGAGTGTTTTCAGCTCCTACGAGCAGTACTTC

D: TRBD1
V: TRBV30
J: TRBJ2-3
size: -
CDR3: CAWSGTGNSGDTQYF
DNA: TGTGCCTGGAGTGGGACAGGGAACTCGGGAGATACGCAGTATTTT

D: -
V: TRBV4-1
J: TRBJ2-1
size: -
CDR3: CASSQVGDNEQFF
DNA: TGCGCCAGCAGCCAAGTAGGGGACAATGAGCAGTTCTTC

D: TRBD2
V: TRBV6-5
J: TRBJ2-5
size: -
CDR3: CASTHIAGGETQYF
DNA: TGTGCCAGCACCCATATAGCGGGGGGAGAGACCCAGTACTTC

D: -
V: TRBV10-3
J: TRBJ2-7
size: few
CDR3: CAICRESHEQYF
DNA: TGTGCCATCTGCCGGGAATCCCACGAGCAGTACTTC

D: -
V: TRBV7-9
J: TRBJ1-5
size: -
CDR3: CASKPPGQNQPQHF
DNA: TGTGCCAGCAAACCCCCGGGCCAAAATCAGCCCCAGCATTTT